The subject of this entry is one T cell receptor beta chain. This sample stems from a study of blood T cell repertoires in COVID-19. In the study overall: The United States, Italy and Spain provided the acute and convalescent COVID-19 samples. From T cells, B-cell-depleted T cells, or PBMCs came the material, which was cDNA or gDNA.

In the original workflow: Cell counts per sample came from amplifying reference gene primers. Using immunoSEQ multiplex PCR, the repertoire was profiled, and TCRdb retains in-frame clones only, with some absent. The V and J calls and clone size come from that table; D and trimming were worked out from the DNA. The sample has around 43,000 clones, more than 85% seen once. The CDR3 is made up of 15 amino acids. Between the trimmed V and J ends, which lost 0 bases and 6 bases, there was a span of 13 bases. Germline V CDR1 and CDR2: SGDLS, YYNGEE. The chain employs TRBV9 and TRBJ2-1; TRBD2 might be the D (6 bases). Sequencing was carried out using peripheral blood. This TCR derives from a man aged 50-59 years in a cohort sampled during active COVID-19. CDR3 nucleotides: TGTGCCAGCAGCGTAGAAGGAGGGGAACCCAATGAGCAGTTCTTC. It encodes CASSVEGGEPNEQFF.